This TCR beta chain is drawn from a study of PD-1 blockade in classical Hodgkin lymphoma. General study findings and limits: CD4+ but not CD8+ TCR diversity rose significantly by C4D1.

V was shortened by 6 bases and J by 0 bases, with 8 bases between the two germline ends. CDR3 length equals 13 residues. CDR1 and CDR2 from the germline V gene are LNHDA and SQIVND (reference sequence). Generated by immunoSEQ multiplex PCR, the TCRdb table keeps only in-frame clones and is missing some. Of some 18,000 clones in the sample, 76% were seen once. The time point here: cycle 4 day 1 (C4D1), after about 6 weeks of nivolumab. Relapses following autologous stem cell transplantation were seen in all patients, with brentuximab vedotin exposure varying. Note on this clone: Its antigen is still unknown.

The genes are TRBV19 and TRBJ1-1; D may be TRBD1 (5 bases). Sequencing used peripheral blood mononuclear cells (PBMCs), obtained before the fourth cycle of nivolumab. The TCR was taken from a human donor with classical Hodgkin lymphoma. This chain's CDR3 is CASRGGVNTEAFF. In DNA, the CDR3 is TGTGCCAGTAGAGGAGGGGTGAACACTGAAGCTTTCTTT.